These 27 T cell receptor beta chains came from one sample sequenced in a study of shared clonotypes between healthy human individuals. Some clones are missing from TCRdb's copy, which holds only in-frame ones; the method was immunoSEQ multiplex PCR. The sample lists roughly 1,000,000 clones, 75% to 85% occurring once. The specimen was memory CD4+ T cells from PBMCs. This sample's subset: CD45RA-negative fraction. The receptors originated from a man between 18 and 35 years old in good health. Some clones in this sample may be carry-over from other donors' samples.

The chain is built from TRBV28 and TRBJ2-2; maybe TRBD1 (6 bases). V was trimmed by 3 bases and J by 5 bases, leaving 10 bases between them. The CDR3 is 14 residues long. Germline loops: CDR1 MDHEN, CDR2 SYDVKM. Here the CDR3 reads CASSFGTTTGELFF. The CDR3 DNA reads as TGTGCCAGCAGTTTTGGGACAACGACCGGGGAGCTGTTTTTT.

V usage is TRBV7-9 and J usage is TRBJ1-5, with no clear D. The CDR3 runs to 13 residues. Per the germline V gene, CDR1 is SEHNR and CDR2 is FQNEAQ (reference sequence). V was shortened by 4 bases and J by 3 bases, with 7 bases between the two germline ends. As DNA, the CDR3 is TGTGCCAGCAGCTGGGGAGTCAATCAGCCCCAGCATTTT. Its protein is CASSWGVNQPQHF.

This clone was counted once. This rearrangement joins TRBV5-4 to TRBJ2-7, with a tentative D call TRBD1 (6 bases). The CDR3 is 15 amino acids. Germline CDR1 reads SGHNT; CDR2 reads YYREEE (reference sequence). Trimming shortened V by 0 bases and J by 3 bases, and 13 bases separated the two germline ends. The CDR3 sequence: CASSLGRGQNYEQYF. The CDR3 coding sequence is TGTGCCAGCAGCTTGGGCAGGGGCCAGAACTACGAGCAGTACTTC.

This clone is a singleton in its sample. CDR3 bases: TGTGCCAGCAGCCAGGGGCACAGGGTTCAAGAGCAGTACTTC. It encodes CASSQGHRVQEQYF. This chain uses TRBV14 with TRBJ2-7, with a weak D call TRBD1 (6 bases). V was shortened by 3 bases and J by 7 bases, with 16 bases between the two germline ends. The CDR3 is made up of 14 amino acids. Germline CDR1 reads SGHDN; CDR2 reads FVKESK.

This clone was recorded many times. J is TRBJ2-7 and V is TRBV27, with 9 bases identical to TRBD2. The CDR3 is 17 residues long. V gave up 0 bases and J gave up 2 bases; unmatched junction bases: 8. The germline CDR1 and CDR2 sequences are MNHEY and SMNVEV (reference sequence). CDR3 bases: TGTGCCAGCAGTTTATCGTTAAGGACTAGCGTTCCCTACGAGCAGTACTTC. Translating it yields CASSLSLRTSVPYEQYF.

With regard to this clone: Within the sample, other DNA sequences also encode this same CDR3. This rearrangement joins TRBV5-1 to TRBJ2-5; the D gene could be TRBD1 or TRBD2 (5 bases each). Trimming left V 0 bases short and J 4 bases short, with 10 bases between. The CDR3 covers 14 residues. Germline CDR1 SGHRS, CDR2 YFSETQ. CDR3 amino acids: CASSLGQGAETQYF. CDR3 nucleotides: TGCGCCAGCAGCTTGGGGCAGGGAGCAGAGACCCAGTACTTC.

Turning to this clone: Other DNA sequences from this sample encode an identical CDR3 as well. V and J are TRBV9 and TRBJ1-1; D ambiguous. V lost 7 bases and J 0 bases, leaving 7 bases between the germline ends. Germline CDR1 is SGDLS and CDR2 is YYNGEE. This CDR3 spans 12 amino acids. CDR3 DNA sequence: TGTGCCAGCGGGCAGATGAACACTGAAGCTTTCTTT. Its protein is CASGQMNTEAFF.

The J gene is TRBJ2-1, the V gene TRBV19, with 9 bases aligning to TRBD2. The junction had 5 bases not matched to a gene; V was cut back by 3 bases and J by 2 bases. The CDR3 extends over 16 amino acids. Germline loops: CDR1 LNHDA, CDR2 SQIVND (reference sequence). CDR3 DNA: TGTGCCAGTAGTATGGTTGCGGGAGGGGCCTACAATGAGCAGTTCTTC. It codes for CASSMVAGGAYNEQFF.

V is TRBV4-1 and J is TRBJ2-5; D unclear. Per the germline V gene, CDR1 is MGHRA and CDR2 is YSYEKL. This CDR3 comprises 15 residues. Trimming cost V 0 bases and J 5 bases, with 13 bases left between them. CDR3: CASSQDWRSRETQYF. CDR3 bases: TGCGCCAGCAGCCAAGATTGGCGAAGTCGGGAGACCCAGTACTTC.

This chain joins TRBV6-4 and TRBJ2-7; D is possibly TRBD1 (7 bases). The CDR3 is 14 amino acids. Germline V gives CDR1 MRHNA, CDR2 SNTAGT. V lost 8 bases and J lost 0, with 14 bases in between. The chain's CDR3 is CASARGVGSYEQYF. CDR3 coding DNA: TGTGCCAGCGCCAGGGGGGTTGGCTCCTACGAGCAGTACTTC.

The V and J genes are TRBV7-2 and TRBJ1-2; 8 nucleotides align to TRBD1. CDR1 and CDR2 from the germline V gene are SGHTA and FQGNSA. The CDR3 totals 14 residues. V shed 2 bases and J 8 bases; nucleotides not matched to a gene: 7. The CDR3 DNA reads TGTGCCAGCAGCTTACTCCAGGGGGCGCGGGGCTACACCTTC. Protein product: CASSLLQGARGYTF.

The rearrangement joins TRBV18 to TRBJ1-2; maybe TRBD1 (6 bases). The CDR3 sequence is 14 residues long. Trimming cost V 1 base and J 6 bases, with 12 bases left between them. CDR1 and CDR2 (germline): KGHSH, LQKENI. CDR3 in amino acids: CASSPLQGPHGYTF. The CDR3, as DNA: TGTGCCAGCTCACCACTCCAGGGGCCCCATGGCTACACCTTC.

J is TRBJ1-1 and V is TRBV19; no definite D call. Trimming shortened V by 8 bases and J by 3 bases, and 7 bases separated the two germline ends. Germline CDR1 is LNHDA and CDR2 is SQIVND (reference sequence). The CDR3 runs to 11 residues. This CDR3 is CASGDHTEAFF. CDR3 sequence (DNA): TGTGCCAGTGGAGATCACACTGAAGCTTTCTTT.

The chain combines TRBV28 with TRBJ2-7; D possibly corresponds to TRBD1 (6 bases). Looked up from germline, CDR1 is MDHEN and CDR2 is SYDVKM. The length of the CDR3 is 13 residues. V shed 10 bases and J shed 0 bases, with 13 bases lying between them. In DNA form, the CDR3 reads TGTGCCACCCTCCGACAGGCCTCCTACGAGCAGTACTTC. This sequence encodes CATLRQASYEQYF.

The chain is built from TRBV19 and TRBJ2-5; 9 bases agree with TRBD1. Germline-derived CDR1 and CDR2 are LNHDA and SQIVND (reference sequence). CDR3 length equals 16 residues. J lost 5 bases, V lost 3 bases, and 10 bases had no gene match. CDR3 bases: TGTGCCAGTAGTATTGGGAGGGACAGGGATGTGGAGACCCAGTACTTC. Protein sequence: CASSIGRDRDVETQYF.

V is TRBV28 and J is TRBJ1-1; D uncertain. The CDR3 is made up of 13 amino acids. V lost 4 bases and J 2 bases, leaving 8 bases between the germline ends. In germline, CDR1 is MDHEN, CDR2 SYDVKM. The CDR3 loop is CASSYSTNTEAFF. Written as DNA, the CDR3 is TGTGCCAGCAGTTACTCGACTAACACTGAAGCTTTCTTT.

Many counts were recorded for this clone. The sample has other DNA sequences that encode this CDR3 too. The J gene is TRBJ1-1, the V gene TRBV29-1; D is possibly TRBD1 (5 bases). The CDR3 extends over 13 amino acids. Germline V gene sequence: CDR1 SQVTM, CDR2 ANQGSEA. V gave up 1 base and J gave up 5 bases, with 11 bases separating them. The CDR3 spells CSVEVDRGTEAFF. CDR3 bases: TGCAGCGTTGAAGTTGACAGAGGGACTGAAGCTTTCTTT.

This chain connects TRBV21-1 to TRBJ2-7; no DNA check was done on the table's D call, TRBD1. TRBV21-1 is assigned pseudogene status. The CDR3 is made up of 16 amino acids. DNA for the CDR3: TGTGCCAGCAGCAAAGCGCCGGTGACAGGGACCTACGAGCAGTACTTC. Encoded protein: CASSKAPVTGTYEQYF.

The sample holds a few counts of this clone. V usage is TRBV7-2 and J usage is TRBJ2-2, with D perhaps TRBD2 (7 bases). The ends were cut back, 8 bases at V and 1 base at J, with 11 bases in the middle. The CDR3 length is 14 residues. CDR1 and CDR2 from the germline V gene are SGHTA and FQGNSA. The CDR3 reads CASAGGRNTGELFF. The CDR3 nucleotides read TGTGCCAGCGCCGGGGGGCGGAACACCGGGGAGCTGTTTTTT.

Of note for this clone: The sample holds other DNA sequences that translate to the same CDR3. V gene TRBV5-1 combines with J gene TRBJ2-5; D might be TRBD1 or TRBD2, each matching 5 bases. V was cut by 5 bases and J by 1 base, with 12 bases left in between. The length of the CDR3 is 14 residues. Germline lookup yields CDR1 SGHRS and CDR2 YFSETQ. The CDR3 loop reads CASSSGTAQETQYF. The CDR3 bases are TGCGCCAGCAGTTCCGGGACGGCCCAAGAGACCCAGTACTTC.

The rearrangement joins TRBV30 to TRBJ2-1, with 8 bases matching TRBD1. The CDR3 loop spans 14 amino acids. The trim removed 3 bases at V and 9 bases at J, leaving 10 bases unmatched. Germline CDR1 reads GTSNPN; CDR2 reads SVGIG (reference sequence). As DNA, the CDR3 is TGTGCCTGGAGGCGGCAGGGGGCGCGGCGTGAGCAGTTCTTC. Translation: CAWRRQGARREQFF.

This rearrangement joins TRBV7-3 to TRBJ2-2; 7 bases map to TRBD1. CDR1 and CDR2 (germline): SGHTA, FQGTGA. CDR3 size: 17 residues. Germline trimming cut 2 bases from V and 2 bases from J; bases unmatched to any gene: 8. In nucleotides, the CDR3 is TGTGCCAGCAGCTTATACCCGGACAGGATAAACACCGGGGAGCTGTTTTTT. It specifies CASSLYPDRINTGELFF.

The chain has TRBV7-3 and TRBJ1-2, with a tentative D call TRBD1 (5 bases). The CDR3 has 16 amino acids. CDR1 is SGHTA, CDR2 FQGTGA, per germline. Trimming shortened V by 5 bases and J by 4 bases, and 20 bases separated the two germline ends. CDR3 coding DNA: TGTGCCAGCAGCCCCCGGGGCGGCCAATATCCCTATGGCTACACCTTC. It encodes CASSPRGGQYPYGYTF.

This sequence joins TRBV5-1 and TRBJ2-1, with D perhaps TRBD1 (5 bases). Germline CDR1 is SGHRS and CDR2 is YFSETQ. The CDR3 loop spans 13 amino acids. V shed 3 bases and J shed 4 bases, with 8 bases lying between them. DNA for the CDR3: TGCGCCAGCAGCTCCAGGGATTACAATGAGCAGTTCTTC. Protein sequence: CASSSRDYNEQFF.

This sequence joins TRBV6-1 and TRBJ2-7; D is ambiguous. The CDR3 runs to 14 residues. Trimming left V 0 bases short and J 0 bases short, with 6 bases between. CDR1 and CDR2 (germline): MNHNS, SASEGT. CDR3 in amino acids: CASSEAGDSYEQYF. CDR3 coding DNA: TGTGCCAGCAGTGAAGCGGGTGACTCCTACGAGCAGTACTTC.

This chain joins TRBV4-1 and TRBJ2-5; no clear D. The germline V gene has CDR1 MGHRA and CDR2 YSYEKL. The CDR3 consists of 15 residues. The V gene lost 1 base and the J gene lost 7 bases, with 16 bases spanning the gap. The CDR3 sequence: CASSQAMGLGATQYF. The CDR3 DNA reads as TGCGCCAGCAGCCAAGCCATGGGGTTGGGTGCGACCCAGTACTTC.

This chain joins TRBV28 and TRBJ2-2, with 12 nucleotides matching TRBD2. J gave up 5 bases and V 5 bases, and 6 bases lay outside the gene matches. Germline lookup yields CDR1 MDHEN and CDR2 SYDVKM. CDR3 length: 16 amino acids. CDR3 bases: TGTGCCAGCAGTCCGAGGACTAGCGGGATGACCGGGGAGCTGTTTTTT. Encoded protein: CASSPRTSGMTGELFF.